This T cell receptor (beta chain) was obtained from a study of blood T cell repertoires in COVID-19. Measured with immunoSEQ multiplex PCR; TCRdb has only the in-frame clones, and not every one. The repertoire includes 350,000 to 450,000 clones, under 85% of them detected once, and 5.1% sits in the top ten. Sample: PBMCs or T cells enriched from blood (not recorded which). This TCR derives from a woman in her forties or fifties who had recovered from COVID-19.

The CDR3 here is CASSIFGGGGQETQYF. The CDR3 nucleotides read TGTGCCAGTAGTATATTCGGCGGGGGGGGTCAAGAGACCCAGTACTTC. The chain has TRBV19 and TRBJ2-5; 9 nucleotides match TRBD2. J lost 2 bases, V lost 2 bases, and 6 bases had no gene match. In germline, CDR1 is LNHDA, CDR2 SQIVND (reference sequence). The CDR3 has 16 residues.